This T cell receptor (beta chain) came from a study of T cell responses to AZD1222 COVID-19 vaccine. V lost 6 bases, J lost 4 bases, and 5 bases stayed unmatched. Germline V CDR1 and CDR2: SQVTM, ANQGSEA. This CDR3 has 12 amino acids. Using immunoSEQ multiplex PCR, the repertoire was profiled, and TCRdb retains in-frame clones only, with some absent. The repertoire holds about 64,000 clones, with about nine tenths as singletons. This clone turned up a few times. The TCR comes from an adult who received the MenACWY meningococcal vaccine as a control. The specimen was peripheral blood, collected 28 days after the second dose of the MenACWY control vaccine. The rearrangement links TRBV29-1 to TRBJ2-7; the match to TRBD2 covers 8 bases. This CDR3 reads CSVRGGLYEQYF. The DNA for the CDR3 is TGCAGCGTCCGGGGGGGCCTTTACGAGCAGTACTTC.